A selection of T cell receptor beta chains follows, all from one sample in a study of cytomegalovirus exposure and HLA in healthy donors. Some clones are missing from TCRdb's copy, which holds only in-frame ones; the method was immunoSEQ multiplex PCR. The table lists about 140,000 clones, over 70% of them singletons. The sample was PBMCs. Receptors originate from a male donor in good health and CMV-seronegative. Each CDR3 is given with its conserved first and last residue. A D gene is named only where the DNA matches it firmly. Rows may omit the clone size; those that give it use once, few, many or a size class.

clone_size | j_call | v_call | d_call | cdr3_aa | cdr3_nt
NA | TRBJ2-5 | TRBV5-8 | TRBD1 | CASSSGQGARETQYF | TGTGCCAGCAGCTCGGGACAGGGGGCTCGGGAGACCCAGTACTTC
once | TRBJ2-3 | TRBV27 | NA | CASRARQNSWGTDTQYF | TGTGCCAGCAGAGCACGACAGAATAGTTGGGGCACAGATACGCAGTATTTT
NA | TRBJ2-3 | TRBV7-7 | TRBD1 | CASSNRQGNTDTQYF | TGTGCTAGCAGCAACCGACAGGGAAACACAGATACGCAGTATTTT
NA | TRBJ1-2 | TRBV29-1 | TRBD1 | CSGTEGADGYTF | TGCAGCGGGACGGAGGGGGCCGATGGCTACACCTTC
NA | TRBJ2-7 | TRBV5-1 | TRBD1 | CASSWGQPSSYEQYF | TGCGCCAGCAGCTGGGGACAGCCGAGCTCCTACGAGCAGTACTTC
few | TRBJ1-3 | TRBV11-2 | NA | CASSLTDAPGDTIYF | TGTGCCAGCAGCCTAACAGATGCCCCCGGGGACACCATATATTTT
NA | TRBJ1-1 | TRBV5-6 | NA | CASSLTVTPGAFF | TGTGCCAGCAGTTTGACCGTCACTCCGGGAGCTTTCTTT
NA | TRBJ2-2 | TRBV4-3 | NA | CASSQDSTSRNTGELFF | TGCGCCAGCAGCCAAGATAGTACTAGCAGAAACACCGGGGAGCTGTTTTTT
NA | TRBJ2-7 | TRBV29-1 | NA | CSATRPGLYEQYF | TGCAGCGCGACGCGACCGGGACTTTACGAGCAGTACTTC
NA | TRBJ2-2 | TRBV4-3 | NA | CASSQERDAGTYTGELFF | TGCGCCAGCAGCCAAGAACGGGACGCCGGGACATACACCGGGGAGCTGTTTTTT
NA | TRBJ1-2 | TRBV19 | TRBD1 | CASKTGQGANYGYTF | TGTGCCAGTAAGACTGGACAGGGGGCAAACTATGGCTACACCTTC
NA | TRBJ1-1 | TRBV5-1 | TRBD1 | CASSGDRMNTEAFF | TGCGCCAGCAGCGGGGACAGGATGAACACTGAAGCTTTCTTT
few | TRBJ1-4 | TRBV5-4 | TRBD1 | CASSLDRGDSKLFF | TGTGCCAGCAGCTTGGATAGGGGGGACAGCAAACTGTTTTTT
NA | TRBJ1-4 | TRBV29-1 | NA | CSVETAGGNEKLFF | TGCAGCGTTGAAACAGCCGGAGGAAATGAAAAACTGTTTTTT
NA | TRBJ2-1 | TRBV7-9 | NA | CASHSSSYNEQFF | TGTGCCAGCCATTCTAGCTCCTACAATGAGCAGTTCTTC
once | TRBJ2-7 | TRBV6-5 | NA | CASSYSPRGGYEQYF | TGTGCCAGCAGTTACTCGCCACGAGGCGGCTACGAGCAGTACTTC
once | TRBJ2-2 | TRBV7-9 | TRBD2 | CASSSSWAGGPSGTGELFF | TGTGCCAGCAGCTCAAGCTGGGCGGGGGGGCCGTCTGGCACCGGGGAGCTGTTTTTT
NA | TRBJ1-5 | TRBV6-5 | NA | CASSPRGGNQPQHF | TGTGCCAGCAGTCCCAGGGGTGGCAATCAGCCCCAGCATTTT